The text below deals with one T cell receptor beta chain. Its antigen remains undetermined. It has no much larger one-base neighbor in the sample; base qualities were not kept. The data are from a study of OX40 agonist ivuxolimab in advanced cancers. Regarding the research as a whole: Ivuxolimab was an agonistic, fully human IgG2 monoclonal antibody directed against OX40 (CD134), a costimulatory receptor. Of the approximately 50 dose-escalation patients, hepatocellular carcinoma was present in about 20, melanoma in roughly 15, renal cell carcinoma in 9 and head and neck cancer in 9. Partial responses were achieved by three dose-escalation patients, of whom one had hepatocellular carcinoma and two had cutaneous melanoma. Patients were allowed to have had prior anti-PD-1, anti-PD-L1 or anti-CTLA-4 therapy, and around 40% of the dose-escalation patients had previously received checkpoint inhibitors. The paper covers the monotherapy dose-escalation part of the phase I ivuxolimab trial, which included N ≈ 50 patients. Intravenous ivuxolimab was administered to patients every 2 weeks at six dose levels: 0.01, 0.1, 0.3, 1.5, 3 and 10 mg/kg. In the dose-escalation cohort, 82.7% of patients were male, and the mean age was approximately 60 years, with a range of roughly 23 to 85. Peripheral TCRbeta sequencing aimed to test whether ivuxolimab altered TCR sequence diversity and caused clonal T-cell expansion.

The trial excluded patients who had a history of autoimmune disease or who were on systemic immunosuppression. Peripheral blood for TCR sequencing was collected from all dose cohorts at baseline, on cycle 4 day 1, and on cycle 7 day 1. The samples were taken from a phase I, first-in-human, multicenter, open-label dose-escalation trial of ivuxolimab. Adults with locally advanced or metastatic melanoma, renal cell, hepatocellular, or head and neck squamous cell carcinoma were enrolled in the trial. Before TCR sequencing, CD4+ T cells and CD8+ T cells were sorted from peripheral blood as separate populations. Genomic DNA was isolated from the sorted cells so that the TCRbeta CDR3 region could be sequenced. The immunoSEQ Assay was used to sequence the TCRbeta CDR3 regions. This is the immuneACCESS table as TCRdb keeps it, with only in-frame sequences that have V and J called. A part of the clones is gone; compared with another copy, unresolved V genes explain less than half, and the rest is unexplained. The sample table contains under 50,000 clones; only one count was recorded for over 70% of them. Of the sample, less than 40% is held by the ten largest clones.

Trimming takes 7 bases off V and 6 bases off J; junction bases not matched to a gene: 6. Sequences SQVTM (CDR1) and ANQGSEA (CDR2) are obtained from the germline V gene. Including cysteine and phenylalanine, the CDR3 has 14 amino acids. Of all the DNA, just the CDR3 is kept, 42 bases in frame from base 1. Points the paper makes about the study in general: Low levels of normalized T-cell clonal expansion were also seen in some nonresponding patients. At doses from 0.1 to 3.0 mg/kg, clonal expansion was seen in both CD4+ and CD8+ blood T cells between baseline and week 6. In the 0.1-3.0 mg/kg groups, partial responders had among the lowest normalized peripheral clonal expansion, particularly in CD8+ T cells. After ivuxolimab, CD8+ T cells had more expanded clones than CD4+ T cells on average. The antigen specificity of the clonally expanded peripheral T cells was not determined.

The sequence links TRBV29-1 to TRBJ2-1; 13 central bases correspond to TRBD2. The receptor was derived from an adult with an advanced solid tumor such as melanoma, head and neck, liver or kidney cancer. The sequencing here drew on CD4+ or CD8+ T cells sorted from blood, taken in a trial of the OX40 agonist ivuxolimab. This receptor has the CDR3 CSGRTSGGPNEQFF. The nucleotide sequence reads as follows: TGCAGCGGGCGGACTAGCGGGGGTCCCAATGAGCAGTTCTTC.